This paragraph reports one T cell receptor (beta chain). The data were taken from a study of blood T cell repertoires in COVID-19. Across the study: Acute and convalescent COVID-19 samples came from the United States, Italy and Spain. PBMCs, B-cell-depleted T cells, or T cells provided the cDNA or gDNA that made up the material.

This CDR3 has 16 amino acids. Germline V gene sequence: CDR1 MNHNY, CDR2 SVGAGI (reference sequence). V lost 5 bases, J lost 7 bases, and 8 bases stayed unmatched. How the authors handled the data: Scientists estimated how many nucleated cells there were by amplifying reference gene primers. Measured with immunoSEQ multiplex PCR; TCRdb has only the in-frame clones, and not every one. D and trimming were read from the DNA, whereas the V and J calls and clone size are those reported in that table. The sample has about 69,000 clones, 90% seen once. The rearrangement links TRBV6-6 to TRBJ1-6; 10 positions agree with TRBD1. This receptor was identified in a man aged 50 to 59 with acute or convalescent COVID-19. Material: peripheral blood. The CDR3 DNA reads TGTGCCAGCAGTCCAGCGACAGGGGGCATAAATTCACCCCTCCACTTT. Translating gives CASSPATGGINSPLHF.